In this sample, the clone carrying this T cell receptor beta chain turned up a few times. Its antigen remains unknown. Trimming shortened V by 3 bases and J by 4 bases, and 7 bases separated the two germline ends. The germline V gene has CDR1 GTSNPN and CDR2 SVGIG (reference sequence). This CDR3 has 13 amino acids. The data were produced by immunoSEQ multiplex PCR, yet TCRdb's version contains in-frame clones alone and is incomplete. The data show roughly 43,000 clones, with around 80% seen just once and less than 25% held by the top ten. The sample originates from a study of T cell responses to AZD1222 COVID-19 vaccine. Overall study findings and caveats: Unmutated variant regions reportedly attract nearly half of all spike-specific TCRs. Repertoire sampling happened only post peak T cell response.

The chain employs TRBV30 and TRBJ1-6; no clear D. This clonotype was sampled from an adult who received the MenACWY meningococcal vaccine as a control. This material consisted of peripheral blood, taken 28 days after the second dose of the MenACWY control vaccine. The CDR3 DNA follows: TGTGCCTGGAGGGCCCTGTATAATTCACCCCTCCACTTT. Translating it yields CAWRALYNSPLHF.